One and the same sample provided the 28 T cell receptor beta chains below, sequenced in a study of CD8 T cells in ankylosing spondylitis (dated 2017 in TCRdb). Libraries were constructed by 5' RACE. The instrument was an Illumina HiSeq 2500. TCRdb reanalyzed the raw reads on its own, using fastp at Q25 for trimming and MiXCR for clone calling, and kept in-frame beta chains. Identical CDR3 proteins give one entry, which carries the most common genes and DNA. Here the sample has some 240,000 distinct CDR3 sequences; over 15% occur a single time. About a third of the sample is held by the ten biggest clonotypes. Sequencing was performed on blood, either unsorted or a sorted T cell fraction (not recorded which). Receptors were obtained from a male donor with ankylosing spondylitis or in good health (not recorded which).

This clonotype was counted a few times. The chain has TRBV7-9 and TRBJ1-1; a weak D match, TRBD1 (5 bases). Trimming pared 3 bases from V and 3 bases from J, leaving 11 bases between. The CDR3 loop spans 14 amino acids. Germline V gives CDR1 SEHNR, CDR2 FQNEAQ (reference sequence). The CDR3 region is CASSLGVGDTEAFF. For the CDR3, the DNA is TGTGCCAGCAGCTTGGGGGTGGGCGACACTGAAGCTTTCTTT.

This clonotype turned up a few times. V and J are TRBV7-6 and TRBJ2-3, with D perhaps TRBD1 or TRBD2 (5 bases each). This CDR3 has 15 amino acids. V was shortened by 5 bases and J by 3 bases, with 15 bases between the two germline ends. Germline-derived CDR1 and CDR2 are SGHVS and FNYEAQ. CDR3 protein: CASSPGGLRTDTQYF. DNA for the CDR3: TGTGCCAGCAGCCCTGGGGGTTTGCGGACAGATACGCAGTATTTT. Full variable domain (missing parts from reference TRBV7-6 and TRBJ2-3): GAGVSQSPRYKVTKRGQDVALRCDPISGHVSLYWYRQALGQGPEFLTYFNYEAQQDKSGLPNDRFSAERPEGSISTLTIQRTEQRDSAMYRCASSPGGLRTDTQYFGPGTRLTVL.

The sample holds many counts of this clonotype. The rearrangement joins TRBV20-1 to TRBJ1-3; possible D gene TRBD1, 5 bases. Trimming shortened V by 3 bases and J by 0 bases, and 9 bases separated the two germline ends. The CDR3 totals 14 residues. Germline V CDR1 and CDR2: DFQATT, SNEGSKA (reference sequence). The CDR3 nucleotides are TGCAGTGCTAGGGACACAAGCTCTGGAAACACCATATATTTT. Its translation is CSARDTSSGNTIYF.

This clonotype was detected only a few times. The V gene is TRBV30, the J gene TRBJ2-7; unclear D gene. The CDR3 is 12 amino acids. V gave up 4 bases and J gave up 3 bases, with 10 bases separating them. Germline CDR1 reads GTSNPN; CDR2 reads SVGIG (reference sequence). For the CDR3, the DNA is TGTGCCTGGACTTCCCCCAACTACGAGCAGTACTTC. It codes for CAWTSPNYEQYF.

This clonotype showed up many times. The gene calls are TRBV9 and TRBJ1-1; TRBD1 matches at 9 bases. This CDR3 has 15 amino acids. Per germline, CDR1 SGDLS and CDR2 YYNGEE. The V and J ends lost 3 bases and 0 bases, in that order; junction bases with no gene match: 3. The DNA of the CDR3 is TGTGCCAGCAGCGAAACAGGGGGCTTGAACACTGAAGCTTTCTTT. This sequence encodes CASSETGGLNTEAFF.

This sequence joins TRBV4-1 and TRBJ2-7, with TRBD2 as a possible D gene (5 bases). The CDR3 consists of 14 residues. Trimming left V 0 bases short and J 4 bases short, with 10 bases between. In germline, CDR1 is MGHRA, CDR2 YSYEKL. Here the CDR3 reads CASSQETNYYEQYF. CDR3 bases: TGCGCCAGCAGCCAAGAGACTAACTATTACGAGCAGTACTTC.

The genes are TRBV20-1 and TRBJ2-3; the match to TRBD2 covers 10 bases. Germline V gene data show CDR1 as DFQATT and CDR2 as SNEGSKA (reference sequence). V lost 0 bases and J lost 4; bases outside the gene matches: 7. The CDR3 has 16 residues. The CDR3 here is CSARDLTSGTADTQYF. In DNA form, the CDR3 reads TGCAGTGCTAGAGATCTTACTAGCGGGACCGCAGATACGCAGTATTTT.

This clonotype was observed at least ten times. V and J are TRBV12-3 or TRBV12-4 and TRBJ2-7; D may be TRBD1 (6 bases). The CDR3 has 13 residues. V was shortened by 6 bases and J by 2 bases, with 11 bases between the two germline ends. CDR3 DNA: TGTGCCAGCAGCCCGACAGGTCCCTACGAGCAGTACTTC. Amino acid sequence: CASSPTGPYEQYF.

This clonotype has ten or more counts. The gene calls are TRBV7-9 and TRBJ2-7; tentatively, D is TRBD1 (6 bases). Germline V gene sequence: CDR1 SEHNR, CDR2 FQNEAQ (reference sequence). This CDR3 is 16 amino acids long. V shed 0 bases and J shed 5 bases, with 17 bases lying between them. DNA for the CDR3: TGTGCCAGCAGCTTAGCTGAGACAGGACCTTGGGACGAGCAGTACTTC. It is translated as CASSLAETGPWDEQYF.

This clonotype was found a few times. The rearrangement links TRBV3-1 to TRBJ2-1; 9 bases line up with TRBD1. Germline assignment: CDR1 LGHDT and CDR2 YNNKEL (reference sequence). The CDR3 consists of 18 residues. Unmatched junction bases numbered 16, after V lost 3 bases and J lost 7 bases. This chain's CDR3 is CASSQYRTGTGSVNEQFF. The DNA for the CDR3 is TGTGCCAGCAGCCAGTACAGAACCGGGACAGGGTCGGTGAATGAGCAGTTCTTC.

This chain connects TRBV20-1 to TRBJ2-5; tentative D call: TRBD2 (6 bases). Trimming left V 6 bases short and J 5 bases short, with 10 bases between. This CDR3 contains 11 residues. Germline assignment: CDR1 DFQATT and CDR2 SNEGSKA (reference sequence). The CDR3 reads CSAGGSETQYF. The CDR3 DNA follows: TGCAGTGCCGGAGGGAGCGAGACCCAGTACTTC.

This clonotype was seen once. The chain uses TRBV6-4 and TRBJ2-1; D unresolved. The CDR3 spans 16 residues. Germline CDR1 MRHNA, CDR2 SNTAGT. V lost 5 bases and J lost 2, with 16 bases in between. The CDR3 loop reads CASSPAWTKAYNEQFF. CDR3 DNA sequence: TGTGCCAGCAGTCCCGCGTGGACGAAGGCCTACAATGAGCAGTTCTTC.

The chain links TRBV7-8 to TRBJ2-1; 10 bases line up with TRBD2. The germline CDR1 and CDR2 sequences are SGHVS and FQNEAQ. V lost 5 bases, J lost 2 bases, and 9 bases stayed unmatched. The CDR3 consists of 17 residues. Here the CDR3 reads CASSPEASGSAYNEQFF. The CDR3 nucleotides read TGTGCCAGCAGCCCAGAGGCTAGCGGGAGTGCCTACAATGAGCAGTTCTTC. The full variable domain, completed using reference TRBV7-8 and TRBJ2-1, is GAGVSQSPRYKVAKRGQDVALRCDPISGHVSLFWYQQALGQGPEFLTYFQNEAQLDKSGLPSDRFFAERPEGSVSTLKIQRTQQEDSAVYLCASSPEASGSAYNEQFFGPGTRLTVL.

This clonotype has at least ten counts. The chain joins TRBV29-1 to TRBJ1-3, with D unresolved. Trimming removed 1 base from V and 0 bases from J, with 4 bases in between. CDR3 length: 13 residues. Germline loops: CDR1 SQVTM, CDR2 ANQGSEA. For the CDR3, the DNA is TGCAGCGTTGAAGGGCCCTCTGGAAACACCATATATTTT. Protein sequence: CSVEGPSGNTIYF.

The genes are TRBV4-2 and TRBJ2-1; weak D call: TRBD2 (6 bases). The V gene lost 0 bases and the J gene lost 3 bases, with 12 bases spanning the gap. From germline, CDR1 is LGHNA and CDR2 YNFKEQ. The length of the CDR3 is 16 residues. This CDR3 reads CASSQESEGGYNEQFF. In DNA form, the CDR3 reads TGTGCCAGCAGCCAAGAGTCGGAGGGTGGCTACAATGAGCAGTTCTTC.

This clonotype appeared many times. This sequence joins TRBV4-3 and TRBJ2-3; D is perhaps TRBD1 (6 bases). CDR3 length: 15 amino acids. Trimming left V 1 base short and J 1 base short, with 9 bases between. Germline CDR1 LGHNA, CDR2 YSLEER. The CDR3 sequence: CASSQGTAGTDTQYF. DNA of the CDR3: TGCGCCAGCAGCCAAGGGACAGCTGGCACAGATACGCAGTATTTT.

There are a few counts of this clonotype. This rearrangement joins TRBV29-1 to TRBJ2-3, with 8 bases lining up with TRBD2. V lost 1 base, J lost 0 bases, and 3 bases stayed unmatched. Germline V CDR1 and CDR2: SQVTM, ANQGSEA. CDR3 length equals 15 residues. CDR3 sequence (DNA): TGCAGCGTTGAAGCGCGGGGGGCTAGCACAGATACGCAGTATTTT. Translated, it gives CSVEARGASTDTQYF.

This clonotype appeared many times. The V call is TRBV27, the J call TRBJ2-7, with D possibly matching TRBD2 (6 bases). Trimming stripped 0 bases from V and 5 bases from J, with 11 bases between. The germline V gene has CDR1 MNHEY and CDR2 SMNVEV (reference sequence). The CDR3 runs 14 residues. The CDR3 is CASSLSIASDEQYF. The DNA of the CDR3 is TGTGCCAGCAGTTTATCGATCGCTAGCGACGAGCAGTACTTC.

The chain recombines TRBV3-1 with TRBJ2-1; D possibly corresponds to TRBD1 (6 bases). Trimming stripped 1 base from V and 1 base from J, with 17 bases between. The CDR3 covers 18 residues. Germline CDR1 and CDR2: LGHDT and YNNKEL (reference sequence). The CDR3 region is CASSQVIEGERSYNEQFF. The CDR3 DNA reads TGTGCCAGCAGCCAAGTTATCGAGGGGGAGAGGTCCTACAATGAGCAGTTCTTC.

A few counts support this clonotype. This chain joins TRBV29-1 and TRBJ2-2; TRBD1 or TRBD2 may be the D gene (6 bases each). The germline V and J ends were trimmed by 7 bases and 5 bases, with 14 bases remaining between them. Germline values: CDR1 SQVTM, CDR2 ANQGSEA. This CDR3 contains 13 residues. This CDR3 is CSAIEGGTGELFF. The CDR3 nucleotides read TGCAGCGCCATAGAAGGGGGGACCGGGGAGCTGTTTTTT.

The gene calls are TRBV30 and TRBJ1-2; a possible D gene is TRBD1 (6 bases). The CDR3 contains 15 residues. Trimming shortened V by 1 base and J by 7 bases, and 19 bases separated the two germline ends. Germline V lookup: CDR1 GTSNPN, CDR2 SVGIG (reference sequence). The CDR3 spells CAWSDRDQRWGGYTF. The CDR3 DNA reads TGTGCCTGGAGTGACAGGGACCAACGGTGGGGTGGCTACACCTTC.

V and J are TRBV6-5 and TRBJ2-2; a possible D gene is TRBD1 (6 bases). Germline assignment: CDR1 MNHEY and CDR2 SVGAGI. Trimming stripped 0 bases from V and 3 bases from J, with 11 bases between. This CDR3 contains 16 residues. CDR3 residues: CASSYSIQGDTGELFF. The CDR3 region has the DNA TGTGCCAGCAGTTACTCGATACAGGGTGACACCGGGGAGCTGTTTTTT.

Only a few counts were recorded for this clonotype. CDR3 in amino acids: CASSEGPTSSYEQYF. The DNA for the CDR3 is TGTGCCAGCAGTGAAGGACCTACGAGCTCCTACGAGCAGTACTTC. This chain links TRBV2 with TRBJ2-7; D is undetermined. Germline values: CDR1 SNHLY, CDR2 FYNNEI. Trimming cost V 1 base and J 0 bases, with 10 bases left between them. The CDR3 is 15 residues long.

The V and J genes are TRBV28 and TRBJ2-2; D may be TRBD1 (6 bases). This CDR3 is 14 amino acids long. V was pared by 3 bases and J by 5 bases, with 10 bases between. Germline-derived CDR1 and CDR2 are MDHEN and SYDVKM. The CDR3: CASSFYRATGELFF. The CDR3 DNA reads TGTGCCAGCAGTTTTTACAGGGCGACCGGGGAGCTGTTTTTT.

In its sample, this clonotype was seen a few times. The chain has TRBV4-1 and TRBJ1-6; D not resolved. The germline V gene encodes CDR1 MGHRA and CDR2 YSYEKL. The V end lost 0 bases, the J end lost 8 bases, and 11 bases lay between the germline ends. CDR3 length: 15 amino acids. The CDR3 region is CASSQEYREYSPLHF. The CDR3 DNA follows: TGCGCCAGCAGCCAAGAATACAGAGAGTATTCACCCCTCCACTTT.

There are many counts of this clonotype. The gene calls are TRBV28 and TRBJ2-7; D is unclear. CDR3 size: 12 residues. The germline CDR1 and CDR2 sequences are MDHEN and SYDVKM. V was cut by 3 bases and J by 6 bases, with 9 bases left in between. The CDR3 loop reads CASSLGFGEQYF. The CDR3 region has the DNA TGTGCCAGCAGTTTGGGATTCGGCGAGCAGTACTTC.

This clonotype has only a few counts. The V call is TRBV14, the J call TRBJ1-1; possible D gene TRBD1, 6 bases. CDR3 size: 15 residues. Germline-derived CDR1 and CDR2 are SGHDN and FVKESK. With 1 base removed from V and 0 bases from J, the gap between germline ends came to 9 bases. DNA of the CDR3: TGTGCCAGCAGCCAAGTAAACAGGGTGAACACTGAAGCTTTCTTT. Amino acid sequence: CASSQVNRVNTEAFF.

The sample holds many counts of this clonotype. The genes are TRBV29-1 and TRBJ2-7, with D possibly matching TRBD1 (6 bases). The germline V gene encodes CDR1 SQVTM and CDR2 ANQGSEA. This CDR3 has 13 residues. The CDR3 loop reads CSVIDRSGYEQYF. As DNA, the CDR3 is TGCAGTGTAATAGACAGGTCGGGTTACGAGCAGTACTTC.